This is a list of T cell receptor beta chains from one sample in a study of tumor-infiltrating lymphocytes in primary liver carcinoma. TCRdb used MiXCR to reprocess the multiplex PCR reads, holding one entry per CDR3 protein. The sample contains 85,000 to 100,000 distinct CDR3 sequences, around 68% of which appear only once. The sequenced material came from tumor-adjacent normal liver tissue. These receptors originate from a man aged 35 to 55 with primary liver carcinoma and hepatitis B virus infection. CDR3s include the opening cysteine and the closing phenylalanine or tryptophan. A D gene is named only where the DNA matches it firmly. Clone size is not always given. Where it is, it says once, few, many or a class for expanded clones.

V	J	D	size	CDR3	DNA
TRBV28	TRBJ2-2	-	few	CASSSPGTVNTGELFF	TGTGCCAGCAGTTCCCCCGGGACGGTAAACACCGGGGAGCTGTTTTTT
TRBV24-1	TRBJ2-3	-	-	CATSDYEAGTQYF	TGTGCCACCAGTGACTACGAAGCAGGTACGCAGTATTTT
TRBV11-2	TRBJ2-5	TRBD2	many	CASSLDPGGRAAETQYF	TGTGCCAGCAGCTTAGATCCAGGCGGGAGGGCCGCAGAGACCCAGTACTTC
TRBV11-2	TRBJ2-5	-	-	CACGGQETQYF	TGTGCCTGCGGGGGACAAGAGACCCAATACTTC
TRBV6-5	TRBJ2-7	TRBD2	many	CASSSLKPRTSGYEQYF	TGTGCCAGCAGTTCCCTGAAGCCGCGGACTAGCGGATACGAGCAGTACTTC
TRBV7-9	TRBJ2-7	TRBD1	-	CASSSGTGAIHEQYF	TGTGCCAGCAGCTCCGGGACAGGGGCAATCCACGAGCAGTACTTC
TRBV30	TRBJ2-7	-	few	CAWSGPRGYEQYF	TGTGCCTGGAGTGGGCCGAGGGGGTACGAGCAGTACTTC
TRBV5-5	TRBJ2-3	-	many	CASSQLASRSDTQYF	TGTGCCAGCAGCCAACTAGCTTCTCGGTCAGATACGCAGTATTTT
TRBV11-2	TRBJ1-5	-	-	CASSLERCTDTQHF	TGTGCCAGCAGCTTAGAAAGATGTACAGATACGCAGCATTTT
TRBV12-3/TRBV12-4	TRBJ2-3	-	many	CASSFVGGIDGTQYF	TGTGCCAGCAGTTTCGTCGGCGGGATAGATGGAACGCAGTATTTT